This T cell receptor beta chain was found in a study of regulatory T cells in long-lasting Graves disease. Arm-PCR of CDR3 regions with iRepertoire HTBI primers generated TCR beta libraries. Per the authors' pipeline: Overall, samples carried around 60 TRBV and 14 TRBJ segments. One entry per CDR3 protein results from TCRdb running MiXCR on the multiplex PCR reads. The V and J calls shown here were made by TCRdb, not taken from the authors' results. Of roughly 520,000 distinct CDR3 sequences listed, more than 10% are singletons. The time point was: newly diagnosed GD, antithyroid drugs for less than 3 months. The authors made the TCR library using RNA they extracted from PBMCs. This clonotype was counted a few times. Trimming left V 0 bases short and J 0 bases short, with 10 bases between. The CDR3 consists of 16 residues. Germline-derived CDR1 and CDR2 are SGDLS and YYNGEE. This sample was shared with a second study, whose subject was T cells in Graves' hyperthyroidism and ophthalmopathy.

The origin of this receptor is a woman younger than 45 with Graves disease. The V gene is TRBV9, the J gene TRBJ1-3; D possibly corresponds to TRBD1 (6 bases). Specimen: peripheral blood mononuclear cells (PBMCs), collected at new diagnosis, from a patient treated with antithyroid drugs. The CDR3 sequence: CASSVATGSSGNTIYF. DNA for the CDR3: TGTGCCAGCAGCGTAGCTACAGGGTCCTCTGGAAACACCATATATTTT.